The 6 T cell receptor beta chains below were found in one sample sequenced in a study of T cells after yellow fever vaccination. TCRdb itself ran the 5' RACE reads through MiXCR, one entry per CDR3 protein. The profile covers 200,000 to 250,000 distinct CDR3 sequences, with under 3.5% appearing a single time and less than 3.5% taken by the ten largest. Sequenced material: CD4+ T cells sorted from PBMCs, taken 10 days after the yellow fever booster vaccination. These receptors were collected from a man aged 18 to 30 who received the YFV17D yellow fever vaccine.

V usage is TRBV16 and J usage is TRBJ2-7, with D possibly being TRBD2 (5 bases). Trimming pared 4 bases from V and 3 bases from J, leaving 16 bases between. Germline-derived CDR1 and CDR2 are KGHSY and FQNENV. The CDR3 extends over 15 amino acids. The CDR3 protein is CASSRKEGQSYEQYF. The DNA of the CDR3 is TGTGCCAGCAGCCGAAAAGAGGGCCAGAGCTACGAGCAGTACTTC.

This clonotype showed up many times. For the CDR3, the DNA is TGTGCCAGCAGCCAAGATCTTACAGGGTTGTTTGGCCATGGTACGCAGTATTTT. Translated: CASSQDLTGLFGHGTQYF. This chain joins TRBV14 and TRBJ2-3, with D possibly TRBD1 on 6 matching bases. The CDR3 loop spans 18 amino acids. Germline V gene lookup returns CDR1 SGHDN and CDR2 FVKESK. V lost 0 bases, J lost 8 bases, and 24 bases lay in between.

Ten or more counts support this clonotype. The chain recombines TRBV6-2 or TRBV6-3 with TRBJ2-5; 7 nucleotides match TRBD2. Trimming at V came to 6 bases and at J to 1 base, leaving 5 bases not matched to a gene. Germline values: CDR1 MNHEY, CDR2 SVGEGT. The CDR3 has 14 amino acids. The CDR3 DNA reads TGTGCCAGCAGGCCCGGGACTACCCAAGAGACCCAGTACTTC. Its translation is CASRPGTTQETQYF.

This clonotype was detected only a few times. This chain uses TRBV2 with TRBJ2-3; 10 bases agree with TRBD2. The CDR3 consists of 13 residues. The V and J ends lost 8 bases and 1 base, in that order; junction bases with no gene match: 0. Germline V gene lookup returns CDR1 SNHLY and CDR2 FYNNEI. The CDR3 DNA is TGTGCCAGCGGGACTAGCGGCACAGATACGCAGTATTTT. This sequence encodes CASGTSGTDTQYF.

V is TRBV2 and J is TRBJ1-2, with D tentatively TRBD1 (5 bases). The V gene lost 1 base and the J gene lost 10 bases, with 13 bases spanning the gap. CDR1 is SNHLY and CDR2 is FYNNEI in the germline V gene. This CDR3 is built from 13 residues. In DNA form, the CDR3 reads TGTGCCAGCAGTGAAGGGGCGCAGGGTGCCTACACCTTC. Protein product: CASSEGAQGAYTF.

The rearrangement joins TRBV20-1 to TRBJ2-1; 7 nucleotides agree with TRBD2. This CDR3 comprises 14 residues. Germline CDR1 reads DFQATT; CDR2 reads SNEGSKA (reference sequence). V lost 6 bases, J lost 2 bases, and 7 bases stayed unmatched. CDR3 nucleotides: TGCAGTGCCTATGCGGGGGAGGCCTACAATGAGCAGTTCTTC. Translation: CSAYAGEAYNEQFF.